A selection of T cell receptor beta chains follows, all from one sample in a study of PD-1 blockade in classical Hodgkin lymphoma. The method was immunoSEQ multiplex PCR; TCRdb's version includes in-frame clones alone and lacks a portion of them. Of about 6,400 clones in the sample, roughly nine tenths were seen once. Sequencing was performed on CD4+ T cells from blood, taken before the fourth cycle of nivolumab. The source of these receptors is a human donor with classical Hodgkin lymphoma. Each CDR3 is given with its conserved first and last residue. The D gene is left open where the match is weak. Not every row has a clone size; where given, it reads once, few, many or a size class.

clone size,J gene,D gene,V gene,CDR3 protein,CDR3 DNA
.,TRBJ2-1,.,TRBV27,CASSLGRQDRNNEQFF,TGTGCCAGCAGTTTAGGTAGACAGGATAGAAACAATGAGCAGTTCTTC
.,TRBJ2-3,.,TRBV5-1,CASSSGATSTDTQYF,TGCGCCAGCAGCTCTGGGGCTACTAGCACAGATACGCAGTATTTT
few,TRBJ2-7,TRBD2,TRBV10-1,CASSGQSGGVGNEQYF,TGCGCCAGCAGTGGACAGTCGGGGGGAGTTGGGAACGAGCAGTACTTC
.,TRBJ1-4,.,TRBV5-5,CASSLEQATNEKLFF,TGTGCCAGCAGCTTGGAACAGGCAACTAATGAAAAACTGTTTTTT
.,TRBJ1-2,TRBD1,TRBV19,CASSRTTGPYGYTF,TGTGCCAGTAGCCGTACGACAGGGCCTTATGGCTACACCTTC
.,TRBJ2-3,.,TRBV7-6,CASSLAGPLTDTQYF,TGTGCCAGCAGCTTAGCAGGGCCCCTCACAGATACGCAGTATTTT
.,TRBJ1-6,.,TRBV30,CAWSGGIRYNSPLHF,TGTGCCTGGAGTGGCGGGATTCGGTATAATTCACCCCTCCACTTT
.,TRBJ1-4,.,TRBV4-2,CASSQGGGGGEKLFF,TGTGCCAGCAGCCAAGGGGGGGGAGGGGGTGAAAAACTGTTTTTT
.,TRBJ2-3,TRBD2,TRBV18,CASSGLAGAGDTQYF,TGTGCCAGCTCAGGACTAGCGGGAGCCGGAGATACGCAGTATTTT
few,TRBJ1-4,.,TRBV6-1,CASKVGREKLFF,TGTGCCAGCAAAGTGGGTCGTGAAAAACTGTTTTTT
.,TRBJ1-2,TRBD1,TRBV29-1,CSVGVGQGDGYTF,TGCAGCGTTGGCGTCGGACAGGGGGATGGCTACACCTTC
.,TRBJ2-2,.,TRBV9,CASSVAPFNTGELFF,TGTGCCAGCAGCGTAGCACCTTTTAACACCGGGGAGCTGTTTTTT
.,TRBJ2-3,TRBD1,TRBV27,CASSWDRGTDTQYF,TGTGCCAGCAGCTGGGACAGGGGCACAGATACGCAGTATTTT
few,TRBJ1-2,TRBD1,TRBV2,CASSVGGTEYGYTF,TGTGCCAGCAGTGTCGGGGGGACAGAGTATGGCTACACCTTC
.,TRBJ2-3,.,TRBV5-1,CASRPPGQVNHTQYF,TGCGCCAGCAGACCTCCGGGACAAGTTAATCATACGCAGTATTTT
.,TRBJ1-6,.,TRBV5-1,CASSLEGTGSPLHF,TGCGCCAGCAGCTTGGAAGGGACGGGTTCACCCCTCCACTTT
.,TRBJ1-4,.,TRBV5-5,CASSLTGLLGEKLFF,TGTGCCAGCAGCTTGACTGGACTGCTGGGTGAAAAACTGTTTTTT
.,TRBJ1-5,.,TRBV19,CASRKADSNQPQHF,TGTGCCAGTAGAAAGGCGGATAGCAATCAGCCCCAGCATTTT
few,TRBJ2-5,.,TRBV5-1,CASSLAGTYQETQYF,TGCGCCAGCAGCTTGGCCGGGACGTACCAAGAGACCCAGTACTTC
once,TRBJ2-2,TRBD1,TRBV2,CASRPTGTTGELFF,TGTGCCAGCAGGCCGACAGGGACGACCGGGGAGCTGTTTTTT
once,TRBJ2-5,TRBD1,TRBV4-1,CASSLTTQGAGETQYF,TGCGCCAGCAGCCTTACAACACAGGGGGCGGGGGAGACCCAGTACTTC
.,TRBJ2-2,.,TRBV10-1,CASSVRNTGELFF,TGCGCCAGCAGTGTCCGAAACACCGGGGAGCTGTTTTTT
.,TRBJ2-4,.,TRBV2,CASSVSTIIYF,TGTGCCAGCAGTGTGAGCACGATCATATACTTC
.,TRBJ2-7,.,TRBV19,CASSIPAGFTYEQYF,TGTGCCAGTAGTATCCCTGCGGGATTCACCTACGAGCAGTACTTC
.,TRBJ2-1,TRBD2,TRBV19,CASTLTIRPGLAGGHEQFF,TGTGCCAGTACCCTAACAATTAGGCCGGGACTAGCGGGAGGCCATGAGCAGTTCTTC
.,TRBJ2-7,.,TRBV27,CASRALLQGYEQYF,TGTGCCAGCAGGGCCCTCCTGCAGGGGTACGAGCAGTACTTC
.,TRBJ2-2,.,TRBV7-3,CASSPKTAPNTGELFF,TGTGCCAGCAGCCCCAAGACAGCCCCGAACACCGGGGAGCTGTTTTTT
.,TRBJ1-2,.,TRBV21-1,CASSKVGPQITNGYTF,TGTGCCAGCAGCAAAGTGGGCCCTCAGATAACCAACGGCTACACCTTC
.,TRBJ1-1,.,TRBV30,CAWSGEIRYTEAFF,TGTGCCTGGAGTGGGGAAATAAGGTACACTGAAGCTTTCTTT